One T cell receptor (beta chain) is described in this entry. Its antigen is not yet known. No clone much larger than this one lies a single base away; base qualities are absent. Donors were healthy HIV-negative adults with no recently reported acute infections or vaccinations. Every donor was a Caucasian adult living in Nashville, Tennessee, USA. Magnetic negative selection was used to enrich CD4+ T cells, after which naive cells were positively selected on CD45RA and the negative fraction became the memory subset. Blood was collected by leukapheresis, and PBMCs were isolated by Ficoll-Histopaque density gradient centrifugation and then cryopreserved in liquid nitrogen vapor phase. Purity and quantity of every magnetically sorted T cell population were checked by analytical flow cytometry. From each sorted fraction, genomic DNA was isolated and quantified by UV absorbance on a Nanodrop 2000c. This record comes from a study of shared clonotypes between healthy human individuals (dated by TCRdb to 2020 to 2021). In terms of the full investigation: Three men and a couple of women, aged 18 to 49 years, made up the cohort. Per donor, three plates each were used for CD4 naive and CD4 memory, two for CD8 naive, and one for CD8 memory. To estimate repertoire size and how much clonotype sharing occurs between individuals, the study deeply sequenced the blood TCR repertoires of several healthy adults. Libraries were prepared and TCR repertoires were sequenced by different laboratories using diverse techniques, in order to increase sequencing depth and limit assay-specific biases. Per donor, leukapheresis produced somewhere between about 0.94 and 9 billion PBMCs.

Here V drops 11 bases and J drops 8 bases, and the junction holds 9 bases not matched to any gene. In the germline V gene (reference sequence), CDR1 corresponds to SEHNR and CDR2 to FQNEAQ. The CDR3 sequence holds 13 residues, the cysteine and phenylalanine included. The DNA shown is the 39-base CDR3, in frame from base 1. TCR CDR3 regions were amplified from genomic DNA by multiplex PCR using the deep immunoSEQ assay. Extracted genomic DNA from each cell subset was spread evenly across all wells of several immunoSEQ 96-well plates, with each plate serving as a replicate. For sorted subsets, each replicate PCR was loaded with roughly 190 ng genomic DNA, equivalent to some 27,000 T cell genomes. Purified libraries were measured with a Qubit 3.0 fluorometer, size-checked on a Bioanalyzer 2100, and measured again with the KAPA Library Quantification kit. Every immunoSEQ 96-well plate was sequenced on a separate single-read 150-cycle Illumina NextSeq 550 flow cell. The paper's data handling went like this. Because the immunoSEQ output included only junctional sequences and no quality scores, the filtering could not be the same as the filtering used for full-length reads. Sequences were annotated with PyIR, a Python wrapper for IgBLAST v1.9, and V/J genes and CDR3 were assigned using IMGT germline references. Any read was removed if the V/J assignment was weak (E-value above 1e-6), the CDR3 was missing, or the read contained stop codons, out-of-frame junctions, or ambiguous translated residues. V3J clonotypes were defined as sequences sharing the same inferred V gene, J gene, and CDR3 amino acid sequence. Percentage overlap between repertoires was calculated by dividing the number of shared unique clonotypes by the size of the smaller repertoire. RTK rarefaction, the Chao1 estimator, and Recon v2.1 estimates of unobserved clonotypes were used to assess repertoire richness. OLGA was used to compute generation probabilities for all TCRbeta clonotypes that the gDNA method yielded from a handful of donors. TCRdb retrieved this table from immuneACCESS and kept in-frame rearrangements only. Not all clones are present; in checked studies, unresolved V genes account for under half, and no reason is known for the remainder. V, J and clone size are taken as reported in that table, and D and trimming were inferred from the DNA itself. Present in this sample are about 1 million clones, about 80% of which were seen just once. The ten largest clones capture around 1.5% of the sample.

What the authors observed across the whole study: Only blood was sampled, and tissue TCR repertoires likely differ from those in blood. Naive subsets generally had larger estimated clonotype richness than memory subsets. The small number of donors limited the genetic and exposure-history diversity represented. Incomplete sequencing was indicated by rarefaction of sorted-subset datasets, despite the large sequencing depth. Higher generation probabilities were observed for clonotypes shared by all four sorted-subset donors than for non-shared clonotypes. Pairwise subsampling indicated that sequencing depth was expected to affect the degree of clonotype sharing among donors. Around 5% of naive CD4, 3.5% of naive CD8, 2.3% of memory CD4, and less than 0.45% of memory CD8 clonotypes were shared across several donors.

The chain uses TRBV7-9 and TRBJ2-1, with 10 bases in between that match TRBD2. The receptor was isolated from a man aged 18 to 30 in good health. Sequenced sample: memory CD4+ T cells sorted from blood. The cell subset or site label, as the study defines it: CD45RA-negative fraction. The sequence in DNA is TGTGCCTCACTAGCGGGAAATGAAGATGAGCAGTTCTTC. The translation is CASLAGNEDEQFF.